A single sample is the source of the 21 T cell receptor beta chains below, sequenced in a study of T-cell reconstitution after alpha-beta-depleted transplantation in children. Preparation of the TCRbeta library was carried out with unique molecular identifiers. In TCRdb, the PCR reads were re-called with MiXCR into one record per CDR3 protein. The sample includes some 110,000 distinct CDR3 sequences, about a tenth of them seen just once. Sequencing used PBMCs, obtained before TCRalphabeta/CD19-depleted stem cell transplant. The receptors originated from a boy between 2 and 10 years old with acute lymphoblastic leukemia, due to receive a stem cell transplant.

This clonotype was counted only a few times. The chain has TRBV6-4 and TRBJ2-1; 7 bases line up with TRBD2. Per germline, CDR1 MRHNA and CDR2 SNTAGT. This CDR3 is built from 14 residues. V was clipped by 7 bases and J by 9 bases; unmatched bases: 12. CDR3 bases: TGTGCCAGCACCGAGATGAAGCGGGATATTGAGCAGTTCTTC. Translating it yields CASTEMKRDIEQFF.

This clonotype was counted ten times or more. The J gene is TRBJ2-1, the V gene TRBV7-6, with 10 bases identical to TRBD2. CDR1 is SGHVS, CDR2 FNYEAQ, per germline. This CDR3 contains 17 residues. J was trimmed by 6 bases and V by 2 bases; bases with no gene match: 10. CDR3 in amino acids: CASSLLPSGRAGNEQFF. DNA for the CDR3: TGTGCCAGCAGCTTACTCCCTAGCGGGAGAGCGGGCAATGAGCAGTTCTTC.

J is TRBJ2-7 and V is TRBV7-9; possible D gene TRBD1, 6 bases. This CDR3 is built from 13 residues. Deletions cut 2 bases from V and 6 bases from J, with 11 bases between. CDR1 is SEHNR and CDR2 is FQNEAQ in the germline V gene (reference sequence). The CDR3 loop is CASSLRSTGEQYF. The CDR3 DNA sequence: TGTGCCAGCAGCTTACGATCGACAGGCGAGCAGTACTTC.

This clonotype was seen a few times. The chain combines TRBV9 with TRBJ2-7; TRBD2 might be the D (5 bases). V was shortened by 2 bases and J by 7 bases, with 19 bases between the two germline ends. This CDR3 contains 15 residues. Germline V gene lookup returns CDR1 SGDLS and CDR2 YYNGEE. The DNA for the CDR3 is TGTGCCAGCAGCGTCAGCGAAACAAGATCGGGAGAGCAGTACTTC. Protein sequence: CASSVSETRSGEQYF.

Comments on this clonotype: A read error may produce the germline difference seen at one junction end. V and J are TRBV6-1 and TRBJ2-7; unclear D gene. The CDR3 covers 15 residues. CDR1 and CDR2 from the germline V gene are MNHNS and SASEGT. The CDR3 is CASSEGPPGYLRTDF. Here the CDR3 DNA reads TGTGCCAGCAGTGAGGGCCCTCCCGGGTACCTAAGAACGGACTTC.

This clonotype was seen ten or more times. The chain joins TRBV6-1 to TRBJ2-5, with TRBD2 matching over 9 bases. The germline CDR1 and CDR2 sequences are MNHNS and SASEGT. V trimming: 6 bases; J trimming: 2 bases; junction bases outside the gene matches: 13. The CDR3 runs to 17 residues. CDR3 sequence: CASSPGLAGRPQETQYF. As DNA, the CDR3 is TGTGCCAGCAGCCCCGGGCTAGCGGGAAGACCGCAAGAGACCCAGTACTTC.

This clonotype was found a few times. At one of its ends the junction is not consistent with the germline gene, which may arise from a read error. V usage is TRBV5-6 and J usage is TRBJ2-7; possible D gene TRBD1, 7 bases. Germline V gene data show CDR1 as SGHDT and CDR2 as YYEEEE. The length of the CDR3 is 13 residues. In DNA, the CDR3 is TGTGCCAGCAGCTTGGCCCCACGGGGGACAGTCGGCTTC. This gives the protein CASSLAPRGTVGF.

This clonotype was seen a handful of times. The gene calls are TRBV3-1 and TRBJ1-6; a possible D gene is TRBD1 (6 bases). This CDR3 is built from 14 residues. CDR1 LGHDT and CDR2 YNNKEL come from the germline V gene (reference sequence). Trimming took off 3 bases at V and 7 bases at J, with 10 bases between the two ends. In nucleotides, the CDR3 is TGTGCCAGCAGCCATCCGACAGGAAATTCACCCCTCCACTTT. Protein: CASSHPTGNSPLHF.

Ten or more counts support this clonotype. The CDR3 loop is CASSQIANTGDTDTQYF. Written as DNA, the CDR3 is TGCGCCAGCAGCCAAATTGCGAATACGGGGGACACAGATACGCAGTATTTT. The V gene is TRBV4-1, the J gene TRBJ2-3, with D possibly TRBD2 on 6 matching bases. The V gene's germline CDR1 is MGHRA and CDR2 YSYEKL. V lost 2 bases, J lost 2 bases, and 17 bases lay in between. The CDR3 loop spans 17 amino acids.

This clonotype was detected a few times. The chain links TRBV30 to TRBJ2-1, with 8 bases fitting TRBD2. Per the germline V gene, CDR1 is GTSNPN and CDR2 is SVGIG (reference sequence). The CDR3 sequence is 17 residues long. V dropped 0 bases and J dropped 1; count of bases not matched to a gene: 8. The CDR3 coding sequence is TGTGCCTGGAGTGTACGGGAGGGCCATAAGTCCTACAATGAGCAGTTCTTC. Protein: CAWSVREGHKSYNEQFF. Together with reference TRBV30 and TRBJ2-1, the CDR3 gives the full variable domain: SQTIHQWPATLVQPVGSPLSLECTVEGTSNPNLYWYRQAAGRGLQLLFYSVGIGQISSEVPQNLSASRPQDRQFILSSKKLLLSDSGFYLCAWSVREGHKSYNEQFFGPGTRLTVL.

This clonotype was seen more than once but under ten times. V gene TRBV7-9 combines with J gene TRBJ2-5; 12 positions agree with TRBD2. The germline gives CDR1 SEHNR, CDR2 FQNEAQ (reference sequence). J gave up 4 bases and V 4 bases, and 1 base lay outside the gene matches. This CDR3 region has 14 residues. As DNA, the CDR3 is TGTGCCAGCAGCTCGGGACTAGCGGGAGAGACCCAGTACTTC. The encoded protein is CASSSGLAGETQYF.

V is TRBV29-1 and J is TRBJ2-5; D remains ambiguous. This CDR3 spans 13 amino acids. Germline V lookup: CDR1 SQVTM, CDR2 ANQGSEA. Deletions cut 4 bases from V and 4 bases from J, with 13 bases between. The CDR3 is CSVGQSIGETQYF. CDR3 DNA: TGCAGCGTTGGACAATCCATCGGAGAGACCCAGTACTTC.

In this sample, this clonotype turned up a few times. The chain recombines TRBV28 with TRBJ2-1, with TRBD1 matching 9 bases. With V trimmed by 6 bases and J by 6 bases, 18 bases remained unmatched. The CDR3 is made up of 18 amino acids. CDR1 and CDR2 from the germline V gene are MDHEN and SYDVKM. The CDR3 here is CASSRLGVGQGLRNEQFF. CDR3 sequence (DNA): TGTGCCAGCAGCCGACTCGGGGTGGGACAGGGTCTCCGCAATGAGCAGTTCTTC.

The DNA for the CDR3 is TGCAGTGCTGGGCCCTTAGGCGGGGCCAACGTCCTGACTTTC. Translated: CSAGPLGGANVLTF. The chain is built from TRBV20-1 and TRBJ2-6; D call uncertain. This CDR3 contains 14 residues. V was shortened by 5 bases and J by 4 bases, with 12 bases between the two germline ends. Germline CDR1 DFQATT, CDR2 SNEGSKA (reference sequence).

The V call is TRBV21-1, the J call TRBJ2-1; TRBD2, as called in the table, went unchecked against the DNA. TRBV21-1 is a documented pseudogene. The CDR3 is 15 amino acids. CDR3 residues: CASSPSGSINNEQFF. The CDR3 nucleotides read TGTGCCAGCAGCCCCAGCGGGAGTATCAACAATGAGCAGTTCTTC.

A few counts support this clonotype. V is TRBV6-1 and J is TRBJ2-2, with 9 bases matching TRBD2. CDR1 is MNHNS and CDR2 is SASEGT in the germline V gene. The CDR3 contains 16 residues. With V trimmed by 6 bases and J by 6 bases, 11 bases remained unmatched. The CDR3 DNA reads as TGTGCCAGCAGCAACACCGGGACTAGCCAGTCCGGGGAGCTGTTTTTT. Protein: CASSNTGTSQSGELFF.

The V and J genes are TRBV27 and TRBJ2-3, with 7 nucleotides matching TRBD2. Germline CDR1 reads MNHEY; CDR2 reads SMNVEV (reference sequence). This CDR3 is 20 amino acids long. V lost 5 bases, J lost 1 base, and 21 bases stayed unmatched. CDR3 residues: CASSPIRVSRTRGGTDTQYF. In DNA, the CDR3 is TGTGCCAGCAGTCCTATTCGTGTTTCTCGGACTAGAGGGGGCACAGATACGCAGTATTTT.

The chain has TRBV7-9 and TRBJ2-3; 10 bases agree with TRBD2. The germline V gene encodes CDR1 SEHNR and CDR2 FQNEAQ (reference sequence). The CDR3 loop spans 14 amino acids. V dropped 5 bases and J dropped 7; count of bases not matched to a gene: 6. CDR3 amino acids: CASSPRTSGNTQYF. Written as DNA, the CDR3 is TGTGCCAGCAGCCCCAGGACTAGCGGAAATACGCAGTATTTT. Full variable domain (missing parts from reference TRBV7-9 and TRBJ2-3): DTGVSQNPRHKITKRGQNVTFRCDPISEHNRLYWYRQTLGQGPEFLTYFQNEAQLEKSRLLSDRFSAERPKGSFSTLEIQRTEQGDSAMYLCASSPRTSGNTQYFGPGTRLTVL.

This clonotype was seen more than once but under ten times. The CDR3 nucleotides read TGTGCCAGCAGCTTCATAGCCCCGAACCTAGCGGGAGCCTCCTACGAGCAGTACTTC. Translated: CASSFIAPNLAGASYEQYF. V and J are TRBV5-6 and TRBJ2-7; 10 nucleotides match TRBD2. V lost 2 bases and J lost 0; bases outside the gene matches: 14. The length of the CDR3 is 19 residues. Germline values: CDR1 SGHDT, CDR2 YYEEEE. Together with reference TRBV5-6 and TRBJ2-7, the CDR3 gives the full variable domain: DAGVTQSPTHLIKTRGQQVTLRCSPKSGHDTVSWYQQALGQGPQFIFQYYEEEERQRGNFPDRFSGHQFPNYSSELNVNALLLGDSALYLCASSFIAPNLAGASYEQYFGPGTRLTVT.

In this sample, this clonotype turned up many times. CDR3 sequence: CAIGTGGAQETQYF. DNA of the CDR3: TGTGCCATCGGTACAGGGGGCGCACAAGAGACCCAGTACTTC. The chain uses TRBV10-3 and TRBJ2-5, with 9 positions matching TRBD1. This CDR3 has 14 amino acids. The germline CDR1 and CDR2 sequences are ENHRY and SYGVKD. With V trimmed by 8 bases and J by 2 bases, 6 bases remained unmatched.

The gene calls are TRBV18 and TRBJ1-1; no clear D. V was cut by 5 bases and J by 3 bases, with 10 bases left in between. CDR3 length: 13 residues. In germline, CDR1 is KGHSH, CDR2 LQKENI. The CDR3 region has the DNA TGTGCCAGCTCAGCCAAATCGGACACTGAAGCTTTCTTT. Translation: CASSAKSDTEAFF.